This is a list of T cell receptor beta chains from one sample in a study of blood T cell repertoires in COVID-19. TCRdb keeps only in-frame clones here, not all; method: immunoSEQ multiplex PCR. The sample lists around 260,000 clones; roughly 85% were seen once. The source material was peripheral blood. The receptors stem from a woman in her 30s with active or convalescent COVID-19. The CDR3 runs from the conserved cysteine through the conserved F or W. D genes are given only for firm matches. Not all rows give a size; the values are once, few, many and, for expanded clones, a class.

d_call j_call v_call clone_size cdr3_aa cdr3_nt
TRBD1 TRBJ2-4 TRBV19 NA CASQLGQGSGIQYF TGTGCCAGTCAACTGGGACAGGGGTCCGGCATTCAGTACTTC
TRBD1 TRBJ2-7 TRBV5-1 NA CASSTWDRPPYEQYF TGCGCCAGCAGCACATGGGACAGACCTCCCTACGAGCAGTACTTC
TRBD2 TRBJ2-3 TRBV29-1 NA CSVPGGSGGYTDTQYF TGCAGCGTACCCGGAGGTAGCGGGGGGTACACAGATACGCAGTATTTT
TRBD2 TRBJ2-3 TRBV4-2 NA CASSQEGLAGAPDTQYF TGTGCCAGCAGCCAAGAAGGACTAGCGGGGGCCCCAGATACGCAGTATTTT
TRBD2 TRBJ2-5 TRBV9 NA CASSVEGSGGVGETQYF TGTGCCAGCAGCGTAGAAGGTAGCGGGGGGGTCGGAGAGACCCAGTACTTC
NA TRBJ1-3 TRBV7-9 NA CASAGILDF TGTGCCAGCGCGGGCATTTTGGATTTT
TRBD2 TRBJ2-1 TRBV16 NA CASSQGAGGTSDEQFF TGTGCCAGCAGCCAAGGGGCAGGCGGGACTAGCGATGAGCAGTTCTTC
NA TRBJ1-1 TRBV19 NA CASSTGLLRAFF TGTGCCAGTAGTACGGGACTTTTAAGAGCTTTCTTT
TRBD1 TRBJ2-7 TRBV5-5 NA CASSWGQDYYEQYF TGTGCCAGCAGCTGGGGACAGGACTACTACGAGCAGTACTTC
NA TRBJ2-1 TRBV13 once CASSLRPGGGDEQFF TGTGCCAGCAGCTTACGACCCGGCGGAGGTGATGAGCAGTTCTTC
TRBD1 TRBJ1-3 TRBV9 NA CASSTGTGPSGNTIYF TGTGCCAGCAGCACCGGGACAGGGCCCTCTGGAAACACCATATATTTT
TRBD1 TRBJ2-7 TRBV2 once CASTGTGGTYEQYF TGTGCCAGCACCGGGACAGGTGGCACCTACGAGCAGTACTTC
TRBD1 TRBJ2-7 TRBV7-2 NA CASSPRTGEMEQYF TGTGCCAGCAGTCCCCGGACAGGGGAGATGGAGCAGTACTTC
TRBD1 TRBJ2-7 TRBV4-3 NA CASSARTGAYEQYF TGCGCCAGCAGCGCTCGGACAGGGGCCTACGAGCAGTACTTC
NA TRBJ2-7 TRBV6-5 once CASSYSTLAYEQYF TGTGCCAGCAGTTACTCGACACTAGCCTACGAGCAGTACTTC
NA TRBJ2-3 TRBV28 NA CASSTRWGDPDTQYF TGTGCCAGCAGTACCCGATGGGGGGATCCAGATACGCAGTATTTT
TRBD1 TRBJ2-5 TRBV24-1 NA CATSEAGTGRETQYF TGTGCCACCAGTGAAGCCGGGACAGGGCGAGAGACCCAGTACTTC
TRBD1 TRBJ1-2 TRBV7-2 NA CASSSAVGGDYGYTF TGTGCCAGCAGCTCGGCGGTAGGGGGCGACTATGGCTACACCTTC
NA TRBJ1-1 TRBV5-4 NA CASSLPGGGTEAFF TGTGCCAGCAGCTTGCCGGGCGGGGGGACTGAAGCTTTCTTT
TRBD1 TRBJ2-1 TRBV6-5 NA CASSPRGTGNNEQFF TGTGCCAGCAGCCCGAGGGGGACAGGTAACAATGAGCAGTTCTTC
TRBD1 TRBJ1-2 TRBV7-9 NA CASSAGTGWDYGYTF TGTGCCAGCAGCGCGGGGACAGGGTGGGACTATGGCTACACCTTC
NA TRBJ1-1 TRBV9 NA CASSVLLPGGTEAFF TGTGCCAGCAGCGTTCTTCTCCCGGGGGGCACTGAAGCTTTCTTT
NA TRBJ1-1 TRBV5-6 NA CASSLVWAGNTEAFF TGTGCCAGCAGCTTAGTGTGGGCCGGGAACACTGAAGCTTTCTTT
NA TRBJ1-3 TRBV3-1/TRBV3-2 NA CASRPTKSGNTIYF TGTGCCAGCAGGCCCACAAAATCTGGAAACACCATATATTTT
NA TRBJ1-2 TRBV28 NA CAIRQDESGYTF TGTGCCATACGACAGGATGAAAGTGGCTACACCTTC
TRBD1 TRBJ1-2 TRBV6-6 NA CASSPPGGINYGYTF TGTGCCAGCAGCCCACCAGGGGGTATTAACTATGGCTACACCTTC
TRBD2 TRBJ2-3 TRBV4-3 NA CASSRALGAGVSDTQYF TGCGCCAGCAGCCGGGCTCTAGGAGCGGGGGTGTCAGATACGCAGTATTTT
TRBD2 TRBJ2-7 TRBV10-3 NA CAIRVAGGAYEQYF TGTGCCATCAGGGTAGCGGGGGGGGCCTACGAGCAGTACTTC
NA TRBJ2-7 TRBV6-1 NA CASSEYVRDYEQYF TGTGCCAGCAGTGAATACGTCCGGGACTACGAGCAGTACTTC
NA TRBJ1-2 TRBV9 NA CASSGRGYTF TGTGCCAGCAGCGGGAGAGGCTACACCTTC
TRBD2 TRBJ2-3 TRBV5-5 NA CASSLGTSGTDTQYF TGTGCCAGCAGCTTGGGGACTAGCGGCACAGATACGCAGTATTTT
TRBD1 TRBJ1-1 TRBV7-9 once CASSAGQGASTEAFF TGTGCCAGCAGCGCCGGACAGGGGGCTAGCACTGAAGCTTTCTTT
TRBD2 TRBJ2-5 TRBV7-2 NA CASSSGLASGAHEGETQYF TGTGCCAGCAGCTCTGGCCTAGCTAGCGGGGCCCACGAGGGAGAGACCCAGTACTTC
NA TRBJ2-3 TRBV18 few CASSQDGLTDTQYF TGTGCCAGCTCTCAAGACGGACTGACAGATACGCAGTATTTT
TRBD2 TRBJ2-1 TRBV7-2 few CASSLTSGGVGLFF TGTGCCAGCAGCTTGACTAGCGGGGGGGTAGGGTTGTTCTTC
TRBD1 TRBJ1-1 TRBV30 few CAWSGTGVTEAFF TGTGCCTGGAGTGGGACAGGGGTCACTGAAGCTTTCTTT
TRBD2 TRBJ2-3 TRBV5-8 NA CASSFGTSGGDTQYF TGTGCCAGCAGCTTTGGTACTAGCGGGGGAGATACGCAGTATTTT
NA TRBJ1-2 TRBV15 once CATSRDFGVGGRDNYGYTF TGTGCCACCAGCAGAGATTTTGGGGTAGGAGGAAGGGATAACTATGGCTACACCTTC
NA TRBJ2-7 TRBV7-2 once CASSLGGQRYEQYF TGTGCCAGCAGCTTAGGGGGGCAGCGCTACGAGCAGTACTTC
NA TRBJ1-3 TRBV19 NA CASTSPQGGNTIYF TGTGCCAGTACTTCACCCCAGGGGGGAAACACCATATATTTT
NA TRBJ2-3 TRBV11-2 NA CASSLEAGRGRDTQYF TGTGCCAGCAGCTTAGAGGCAGGCCGGGGGAGGGATACGCAGTATTTT
TRBD2 TRBJ2-5 TRBV6-2/TRBV6-3 few CASSHGGTTETQYF TGTGCCAGCAGTCACGGGGGGACCACAGAGACCCAGTACTTC
NA TRBJ2-7 TRBV18 NA CASSLGTGSSYEQYF TGTGCCAGCTCACTAGGAACGGGAAGCTCCTACGAGCAGTACTTC
NA TRBJ2-3 TRBV7-8 NA CASSLGYRRGLTDTQYF TGTGCCAGCAGCTTAGGTTACAGGCGGGGGCTCACAGATACGCAGTATTTT
NA TRBJ1-1 TRBV21-1 NA CASSKLWDSPTNTEAFF TGTGCCAGCAGCAAATTGTGGGACAGCCCGACGAACACTGAAGCTTTCTTT
NA TRBJ1-5 TRBV3-1/TRBV3-2 NA CASSQRPGKPQHF TGTGCCAGCAGCCAACGGCCGGGGAAGCCCCAGCATTTT
TRBD2 TRBJ2-7 TRBV7-8 NA CASGLAGSYEQYF TGTGCCAGCGGACTAGCCGGGTCCTACGAGCAGTACTTC
NA TRBJ2-1 TRBV6-1 NA CASSENRGGDEQFF TGTGCCAGCAGTGAAAACAGGGGCGGGGATGAGCAGTTCTTC
NA TRBJ1-4 TRBV2 NA CASSLEGGFEKLFF TGTGCCAGCAGCCTGGAGGGTGGCTTTGAAAAACTGTTTTTT
TRBD2 TRBJ2-5 TRBV9 NA CASSVGPVWAAGGPHAQETQYF TGTGCCAGCAGCGTCGGACCCGTGTGGGCAGCGGGGGGGCCCCACGCTCAAGAGACCCAGTACTTC
NA TRBJ2-1 TRBV6-5 NA CASSLTSSSYNEQFF TGTGCCAGCAGTTTGACTTCCAGCTCCTACAATGAGCAGTTCTTC
NA TRBJ1-2 TRBV6-5 NA CASSYSPTVPYGYTF TGTGCCAGCAGTTACTCGCCGACAGTCCCCTATGGCTACACCTTC
TRBD1 TRBJ1-5 TRBV25-1 NA CASSPQGSNQPQHF TGTGCCAGCAGCCCACAGGGGAGCAATCAGCCCCAGCATTTT
NA TRBJ1-1 TRBV7-3 NA CASSPNLETDTEAFF TGTGCCAGCAGCCCGAACCTCGAGACAGACACTGAAGCTTTCTTT
NA TRBJ2-7 TRBV5-1 NA CASSLGQVMYEQYF TGCGCCAGCAGCTTGGGGCAGGTTATGTACGAGCAGTACTTC